This T cell receptor (beta chain) is from a study of response to subunit inactivated influenza vaccine. Study results and caveats: After each seasonal influenza vaccination, few new T cells are recruited, the authors suggested.

Trimming pared 0 bases from V and 3 bases from J, leaving 18 bases between. The CDR3 totals 17 residues. Germline CDR1 and CDR2: SGHRS and YFSETQ. Concerning this clonotype: Its specificity is not known.

One entry per CDR3 protein results from TCRdb running MiXCR on the RT-PCR reads. The repertoire holds about 520,000 distinct CDR3 sequences, with approximately 24% as singletons. This TCR came from a middle-aged man who received an inactivated influenza vaccine. This chain joins TRBV5-1 and TRBJ2-5, with D perhaps given as TRBD1 or TRBD2 (6 bases each). The source was CD4+ T cells sorted from PBMCs, collected 5 days after vaccination. The CDR3 sequence: CASSLGGTGAQEETQYF. As DNA, the CDR3 is TGCGCCAGCAGCTTGGGGGGGACGGGGGCCCAGGAAGAGACCCAGTACTTC.